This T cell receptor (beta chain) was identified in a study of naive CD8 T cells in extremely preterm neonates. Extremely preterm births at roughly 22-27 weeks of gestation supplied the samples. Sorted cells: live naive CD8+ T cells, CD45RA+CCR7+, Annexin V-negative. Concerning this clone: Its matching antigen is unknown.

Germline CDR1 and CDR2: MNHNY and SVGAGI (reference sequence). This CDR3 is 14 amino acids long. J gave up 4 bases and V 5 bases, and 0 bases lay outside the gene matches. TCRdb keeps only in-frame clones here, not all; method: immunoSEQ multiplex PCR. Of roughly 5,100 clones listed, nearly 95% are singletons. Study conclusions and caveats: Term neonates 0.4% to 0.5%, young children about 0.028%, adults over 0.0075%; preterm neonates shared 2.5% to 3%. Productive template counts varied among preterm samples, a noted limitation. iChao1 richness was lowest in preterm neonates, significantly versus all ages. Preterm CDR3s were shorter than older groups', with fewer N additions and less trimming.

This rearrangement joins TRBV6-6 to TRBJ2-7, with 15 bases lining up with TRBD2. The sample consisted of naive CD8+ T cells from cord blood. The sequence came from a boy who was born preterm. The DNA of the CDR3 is TGTGCCAGCAGTGGACTAGCGGGAGGGTACGAGCAGTACTTC. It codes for CASSGLAGGYEQYF.